One and the same sample provided the 17 T cell receptor beta chains below, sequenced in a study of a mutant IDH1 vaccine in newly diagnosed glioma. Using immunoSEQ multiplex PCR, the repertoire was profiled, and TCRdb retains in-frame clones only, with some absent. The sample holds about 51,000 clones; approximately 80% are singletons and the top ten take approximately 2%. Time point in this sample: baseline, week 1 (first vaccination visit). Treatment meaning: pre-vaccination baseline after standard-of-care therapy. The input for sequencing was PBMCs, taken from a glioma patient treated with radiotherapy, temozolomide or both. Source of these receptors: a woman aged 35 to 49 with glioma.

This clone was seen a handful of times. The chain employs TRBV2 and TRBJ1-1; 7 bases are shared with TRBD1. This CDR3 spans 13 amino acids. Germline CDR1 is SNHLY and CDR2 is FYNNEI. Trimming cost V 3 bases and J 4 bases; bases outside gene matches: 2. The CDR3 loop is CASSDYRGTEAFF. The CDR3 bases are TGTGCCAGCAGTGATTACAGGGGCACTGAAGCTTTCTTT.

The chain links TRBV9 to TRBJ2-5; D might be TRBD1 (6 bases). This CDR3 comprises 13 residues. Germline CDR1 and CDR2: SGDLS and YYNGEE. V was clipped by 1 base and J by 3 bases, with 7 bases between them. CDR3 in amino acids: CASSVRTEETQYF. CDR3 nucleotides: TGTGCCAGCAGCGTAAGGACAGAAGAGACCCAGTACTTC.

This clone was seen a single time. The chain uses TRBV27 and TRBJ1-2; TRBD1 matches at 12 bases. This CDR3 is built from 17 residues. Unmatched junction bases numbered 14, after V lost 5 bases and J lost 7 bases. CDR1 MNHEY and CDR2 SMNVEV come from the germline V gene (reference sequence). As DNA, the CDR3 is TGTGCCAGCAGTGCTCTAGTCATGGGACAGGGGGCTTTTGGCTACACCTTC. This translates into CASSALVMGQGAFGYTF.

The J gene is TRBJ2-7, the V gene TRBV19, with D uncertain. This CDR3 comprises 14 residues. Germline CDR1 LNHDA, CDR2 SQIVND (reference sequence). The V and J ends lost 6 bases and 5 bases respectively, with 17 bases between them. The CDR3 DNA follows: TGTGCCAGTAGCCCCGCAGCCCGTGCCCACGAGCAGTACTTC. Encoded protein: CASSPAARAHEQYF.

CDR3 region: CASSLMGVGNTEAFF. Written as DNA, the CDR3 is TGTGCCAGCAGTTTGATGGGGGTGGGGAACACTGAAGCTTTCTTT. The chain employs TRBV7-2 and TRBJ1-1, with D possibly being TRBD1 (5 bases). The CDR3 loop spans 15 amino acids. Trimming took off 6 bases at V and 1 base at J, with 15 bases between the two ends. Germline-derived CDR1 and CDR2 are SGHTA and FQGNSA.

V gene TRBV4-1 combines with J gene TRBJ2-1, with D perhaps TRBD2 (6 bases). Germline CDR1 and CDR2: MGHRA and YSYEKL. CDR3 size: 13 residues. With 4 bases removed from V and 8 bases from J, the gap between germline ends came to 12 bases. CDR3 nucleotides: TGCGCCAGCAGCCTACGGGGGATCCATGAGCAGTTCTTC. It is translated as CASSLRGIHEQFF.

This chain joins TRBV11-3 and TRBJ2-2; D is uncertain. V dropped 1 base and J dropped 5 bases, with 8 bases sitting between them. The CDR3 has 14 residues. CDR1 is SGHNT, CDR2 YENEEA, per germline. The CDR3 bases are TGTGCCAGCAGCTTAGGCCCTGGGACCGGGGAGCTGTTTTTT. Translated: CASSLGPGTGELFF.

In its sample, this clone was seen once. The chain carries TRBV5-1 and TRBJ2-5; D gene ambiguous. The germline gives CDR1 SGHRS, CDR2 YFSETQ. V was cut by 3 bases and J by 5 bases, with 14 bases left in between. CDR3 length: 14 amino acids. DNA for the CDR3: TGCGCCAGCAGCTCCCTCGGGCAGCCGGAGACCCAGTACTTC. Protein sequence: CASSSLGQPETQYF.

This clone has a handful of counts. This rearrangement joins TRBV29-1 to TRBJ1-5; 7 bases match TRBD1. J gave up 13 bases and V 7 bases, and 10 bases lay outside the gene matches. Germline CDR1 and CDR2: SQVTM and ANQGSEA. The CDR3 length is 11 residues. The CDR3 DNA reads as TGCAGCGCTGGGGACAGTCTGCCGCAGCATTTT. Its translation is CSAGDSLPQHF. Supplemented by reference TRBV29-1 and TRBJ1-5, the full variable domain reads SAVISQKPSRDICQRGTSLTIQCQVDSQVTMMFWYRQQPGQSLTLIATANQGSEATYESGFVIDKFPISRPNLTFSTLTVSNMSPEDSSIYLCSAGDSLPQHFGDGTRLSIL.

The chain links TRBV5-1 to TRBJ1-5, with no clear D. CDR1 SGHRS and CDR2 YFSETQ come from the germline V gene. This CDR3 region has 15 residues. The germline V and J ends were trimmed by 0 bases and 3 bases, with 10 bases remaining between them. CDR3 nucleotide sequence: TGCGCCAGCAGCTTGGGGGCAGGACTCAATCAGCCCCAGCATTTT. Residues: CASSLGAGLNQPQHF.

The gene calls are TRBV29-1 and TRBJ1-6; D unresolved. With 4 bases removed from V and 6 bases from J, the gap between germline ends came to 10 bases. The CDR3 extends over 13 amino acids. Germline CDR1 and CDR2: SQVTM and ANQGSEA. CDR3 residues: CSVGSSSNSPLHF. CDR3 DNA sequence: TGCAGCGTTGGAAGTTCTAGTAATTCACCCCTCCACTTT.

The chain combines TRBV9 with TRBJ1-4, with D perhaps TRBD1 (5 bases). Trimming cost V 0 bases and J 6 bases, with 12 bases left between them. The germline V gene encodes CDR1 SGDLS and CDR2 YYNGEE. The CDR3 loop spans 15 amino acids. Here the CDR3 reads CASSVEGRSYEKLFF. The CDR3 nucleotides read TGTGCCAGCAGCGTAGAGGGGAGAAGTTATGAAAAACTGTTTTTT.

This rearrangement joins TRBV5-1 to TRBJ2-7; TRBD2 agrees at 8 bases. CDR3 length: 19 residues. In germline, CDR1 is SGHRS, CDR2 YFSETQ. Trimming removed 0 bases from V and 2 bases from J; junction bases left unmatched: 16. In nucleotides, the CDR3 is TGCGCCAGCAGCTTGGGAGCCCGAAGTCCCAGCGGGGGTACCTACGAGCAGTACTTC. Encoded protein: CASSLGARSPSGGTYEQYF.

J is TRBJ2-3 and V is TRBV5-1; D gene ambiguous. CDR3 size: 15 residues. V was clipped by 4 bases and J by 4 bases, with 16 bases between them. The germline V gene encodes CDR1 SGHRS and CDR2 YFSETQ. CDR3 loop: CASSRAAQFPDTQYF. The CDR3 DNA follows: TGCGCCAGCAGCCGGGCAGCTCAGTTCCCAGATACGCAGTATTTT.

This clone has a single count. The chain uses TRBV10-3 and TRBJ2-5; 9 nucleotides line up with TRBD1. The J segment lost 8 bases and the V segment lost 8 bases, leaving 15 bases of the junction unmatched. CDR3 size: 15 residues. CDR1 ENHRY and CDR2 SYGVKD come from the germline V gene. The DNA of the CDR3 is TGTGCCATCGCGTTAGGTTGGGACAGGGAAGGTACCCAGTACTTC. Protein: CAIALGWDREGTQYF.

The chain employs TRBV6-5 and TRBJ2-3, with 7 nucleotides matching TRBD2. CDR3 length: 15 amino acids. Germline V gene lookup returns CDR1 MNHEY and CDR2 SVGAGI. V was clipped by 0 bases and J by 3 bases; unmatched bases: 3. DNA for the CDR3: TGTGCCAGCAGTTACTCGGCTAGCGGAACAGATACGCAGTATTTT. Translated, it gives CASSYSASGTDTQYF.

This sequence joins TRBV19 and TRBJ2-3; a weak D match, TRBD1 (5 bases). Germline CDR1 is LNHDA and CDR2 is SQIVND (reference sequence). The CDR3 extends over 15 amino acids. Trimming took 6 bases from V and 6 from J, leaving 19 bases between them. The CDR3, as DNA: TGTGCCAGTAGCGTCGGCAGGGCACCTATGGATACGCAGTATTTT. Translation gives CASSVGRAPMDTQYF. Complete variable domain (other parts from reference TRBV19 and TRBJ2-3): DGGITQSPKYLFRKEGQNVTLSCEQNLNHDAMYWYRQDPGQGLRLIYYSQIVNDFQKGDIAEGYSVSREKKESFPLTVTSAQKNPTAFYLCASSVGRAPMDTQYFGPGTRLTVL.